This is a list of T cell receptor beta chains from one sample in a study of T cells in Graves' hyperthyroidism and ophthalmopathy. MiXCR was run by TCRdb on the multiplex PCR reads, yielding one entry per CDR3 protein. The sample holds a few hundred thousand distinct CDR3 sequences, around 16% seen once. The sample taken for sequencing was blood. These receptor sequences come from a woman younger than 45 with Graves' ophthalmopathy. CDR3s include the opening cysteine and the closing phenylalanine or tryptophan. D genes are given only for firm matches. Clone size is not always given. Where it is, it says once, few, many or a class for expanded clones.

j_gene,d_gene,abundance,v_gene,CDR3nt,CDR3aa
TRBJ2-7,NA,few,TRBV6-1,TGTGCCAGCAGTGAAATCGGAGAGCAGTACTTC,CASSEIGEQYF
TRBJ2-7,NA,many,TRBV7-8,TGTGCCAGCAGCCTAGTTAATAGTTACGAGCAGTACTTC,CASSLVNSYEQYF
TRBJ1-1,NA,NA,TRBV6-2/TRBV6-3,TGTGCCAGCAGTTATAGGTACGAAGCTTTCTTT,CASSYRYEAFF
TRBJ2-3,NA,many,TRBV28,TGTGCCAGCAGTTTAGAACTCCGGGCTAGCCGTCATTCCACGCAGTATTTT,CASSLELRASRHSTQYF
TRBJ1-1,TRBD1,NA,TRBV20-1,TGCAGTGCCGTATCAGGGGGCGAGAACACTGAAGCTTTCTTT,CSAVSGGENTEAFF
TRBJ2-2,NA,few,TRBV7-3,TGTGCCAGCAGCTTAATAGCAGGCCCCGGGGAGCTGTTTTTT,CASSLIAGPGELFF
TRBJ2-7,TRBD2,NA,TRBV4-1,TGCGCCAGCAGCCAAGAAGGCAGCGGGAGGGGCGAGCAGTACTTC,CASSQEGSGRGEQYF
TRBJ2-4,NA,NA,TRBV29-1,TGCAGCGTTGAACGGGGGGCCAAAAACATTCAGTACTTC,CSVERGAKNIQYF
TRBJ1-1,NA,NA,TRBV25-1,TGTGCCAGCAGCGAAATTGGACGGGGGGCGAACACTGAAGCTTTCTTT,CASSEIGRGANTEAFF
TRBJ1-4,NA,few,TRBV4-3,TGCGCCAGCAGCCAAGATGGGGACGGGGCTCTTGAAAAACTGTTTTTT,CASSQDGDGALEKLFF
TRBJ2-7,NA,few,TRBV7-9,TGTGCCAGCAGCTTAGTGAATCTCCTCTCCTACGAGCAGTACTTC,CASSLVNLLSYEQYF
TRBJ2-7,NA,once,TRBV10-3,TGTGCCATCACCCGGGACACCGACTCCTACGAGCAGTACTTC,CAITRDTDSYEQYF
TRBJ2-6,NA,few,TRBV28,TGTGCCAGCAGTTCTACCGGGTTTAGCTCTGGGGCCAACGTCCTGACTTTC,CASSSTGFSSGANVLTF
TRBJ2-7,NA,many,TRBV6-5,TGTGCCAGCAGTAACGAGGGAATCGGGTCCTACGAGCAGTACTTC,CASSNEGIGSYEQYF
TRBJ2-7,TRBD2,NA,TRBV27,TGTGCCAGCACCCAGACTAGCGGGAGTTCGGCCTACGAGCAGTACTTC,CASTQTSGSSAYEQYF
TRBJ1-5,NA,many,TRBV2,TGTGCCAGCAGTCAGAATAGCAATCAGCCCCAGCATTTT,CASSQNSNQPQHF
TRBJ1-4,NA,many,TRBV18,TGTGCCAGCTCGAGAGGGGCCGAAGCTGAAAAACTGTTTTTT,CASSRGAEAEKLFF
TRBJ2-1,NA,many,TRBV7-2,TGTGCCAGCAGCTTAGCGGGGGGACAGTACAATGAGCAGTTCTTC,CASSLAGGQYNEQFF
TRBJ2-7,NA,many,TRBV5-4,TGTGCCAGCAGCTTCCGGGTCTCCTACGAGCAGTACTTC,CASSFRVSYEQYF
TRBJ2-3,NA,few,TRBV6-1,TGTGCCAGCAGTGACTCGTACGCAGATACGCAGTATTTT,CASSDSYADTQYF
TRBJ2-4,TRBD2,many,TRBV30,TGTGCCTGGAGTGTCGGCTTAGCGGGAGGGCCAGGGGGAGTTCAGTACTTC,CAWSVGLAGGPGGVQYF
TRBJ2-5,NA,many,TRBV5-1,TGCGCCAGCAGCTCGGTCGCGGGGATTCAAGAGACCCAGTACTTC,CASSSVAGIQETQYF
TRBJ1-1,NA,NA,TRBV14,TGTGCCAGCAGCCAAAAGTTGAACACTGAAGCTTTCTTT,CASSQKLNTEAFF
TRBJ2-5,NA,NA,TRBV7-8,TGTGCCAGCAGCTTATCGGTTGGGGCAGAGACCCAGTACTTC,CASSLSVGAETQYF
TRBJ2-7,NA,NA,TRBV12-3/TRBV12-4,TGTGCCAGCAGTTTAATCCTACAAAACTACTACGAGCAGTACTTC,CASSLILQNYYEQYF
TRBJ2-1,NA,few,TRBV16,TGTGCCAGCAGCTCTGGCCCCAATGAGCAGTTCTTC,CASSSGPNEQFF
TRBJ2-7,NA,many,TRBV30,TGTGCCTGGAGCGCGGGGAACTACGAGCAGTACTTC,CAWSAGNYEQYF
TRBJ1-1,TRBD1,many,TRBV30,TGTGCCTGGAGTTCGGGATGGGACAGAGGAATGAACACTGAAGCTTTCTTT,CAWSSGWDRGMNTEAFF
TRBJ1-4,NA,NA,TRBV4-1,TGCGCCAGCAGCCCCGTGGGAGTTAATGAAAAACTGTTTTTT,CASSPVGVNEKLFF
TRBJ1-2,NA,NA,TRBV2,TGTGCCAGCACCCGGGACTCAGCTAACTATGGCTACACCTTC,CASTRDSANYGYTF
TRBJ2-3,NA,many,TRBV11-2,TGTGCCAGCAGCTTAGTCAGACGGGCAGATACGCAGTATTTT,CASSLVRRADTQYF
TRBJ2-5,TRBD1,NA,TRBV10-3,TGTGCCATTTCCGGGACAGGGGAACAAGAGACCCAGTACTTC,CAISGTGEQETQYF
TRBJ2-7,TRBD2,many,TRBV12-3/TRBV12-4,TGTGCCAGCAGTTCTGCGAGGTTAGCGGGTACCTCCTACGAGCAGTACTTC,CASSSARLAGTSYEQYF
TRBJ2-5,NA,NA,TRBV6-4,TGTGCCAGCAGTGACCACCCTATCGAGACCCAGTACTTC,CASSDHPIETQYF
TRBJ1-1,NA,many,TRBV7-2,TGTGCCAGCACCTTAGACTGGATCAGGGGCGCTGAAGCTTTCTTT,CASTLDWIRGAEAFF
TRBJ2-3,NA,many,TRBV3-1,TGTGCCAGCAGCCAAGTCGGTGCAGATACGCAGTATTTT,CASSQVGADTQYF
TRBJ1-5,NA,NA,TRBV29-1,TGCAGCGTTGAAGGGGATCTAGGGGCCCAGCATTTT,CSVEGDLGAQHF
TRBJ2-1,NA,many,TRBV7-2,TGTGCCAGCAGCTCCTACAGCGACAATGAGCAGTTCTTC,CASSSYSDNEQFF
TRBJ2-1,TRBD1,many,TRBV12-3/TRBV12-4,TGTGCCAGCAGGCGGACAGGCAATGAGCAGTTCTTC,CASRRTGNEQFF
TRBJ2-7,TRBD2,NA,TRBV6-2/TRBV6-3,TGTGCCAGCACCCTAGACCCCACGACTAGCGAGAAGCAGTACTTC,CASTLDPTTSEKQYF
TRBJ2-3,NA,NA,TRBV20-1,TGCAGTGCTAGAGATGACAACGGAGGCACAGATACGCAGTATTTT,CSARDDNGGTDTQYF
TRBJ2-5,NA,NA,TRBV27,TGTGCCAGCAGTTTATCGGGGGGGGCGATCGAGACCCAGTACTTC,CASSLSGGAIETQYF
TRBJ2-3,TRBD2,many,TRBV7-9,TGTGCCAGCAGCCTACCCAGACTAGCGGGAGTAACAGATACGCAGTATTTT,CASSLPRLAGVTDTQYF
TRBJ1-2,TRBD1,NA,TRBV11-2,TGTGCCAGCAGCAAAACAGGGGGTAGCTATGGCTACACCTTC,CASSKTGGSYGYTF
TRBJ1-1,TRBD1,many,TRBV5-1,TGCGCCAGCAGCTTCCCCGGACAGGCTACGGCTTTCTTT,CASSFPGQATAFF
TRBJ1-3,TRBD1,NA,TRBV2,TGTGCCAGCCAGGGACAGGGTGGAAACACCATATATTTT,CASQGQGGNTIYF
TRBJ1-2,NA,many,TRBV30,TGTGCCTGGAGCCACTTAACAAAAAACTATGGCTACACCTTC,CAWSHLTKNYGYTF
TRBJ2-2,TRBD1,few,TRBV10-3,TGTGCCATCAGCTCTACGGGACAGGGGAGCCCCGGGGAGCTGTTTTTT,CAISSTGQGSPGELFF
TRBJ2-2,NA,few,TRBV7-8,TGTGCCACCAGACTGACAACGAACACCGGGGAGCTGTTTTTT,CATRLTTNTGELFF
TRBJ2-3,NA,NA,TRBV29-1,TGCAGCGTTGAAATATTAGCTAGAGATACGCAGTATTTT,CSVEILARDTQYF
TRBJ2-5,NA,NA,TRBV20-1,TGCAGTGCTAGGGTCATTGGAACGGTTCAAGAGACCCAGTACTTC,CSARVIGTVQETQYF
TRBJ2-5,TRBD2,many,TRBV20-1,TGCAGTGCAGTAGCGGGAGGGCCGGGAGAGACCCAGTACTTC,CSAVAGGPGETQYF
TRBJ2-7,NA,few,TRBV6-5,TGTGCCAGCAGTTACCGGGACCGATACGAGCAGTACTTC,CASSYRDRYEQYF